The 21 T cell receptor beta chains given below trace back to one sample, sequenced in a study of regulatory T cells in long-lasting Graves disease. Time point noted: newly diagnosed GD, antithyroid drugs for less than 3 months. The TCR library was made from RNA that had been extracted from PBMCs in TRIzol. Building the TCR beta libraries relied on iRepertoire HTBI primers, and CDR3 regions underwent Arm-PCR. Via MiXCR, TCRdb re-called the multiplex PCR reads, giving one row per CDR3 protein. The top ten clones hold 20% to 25% of a sample with 400,000 to 550,000 distinct CDR3 sequences, 16% of them seen once. The sample also formed part of further work on T cells in Graves' hyperthyroidism and ophthalmopathy.

The sample consisted of peripheral blood mononuclear cells (PBMCs), taken at new diagnosis, from a patient treated with antithyroid drugs. These receptors all stem from a woman younger than 30 with Graves disease.

In this sample, this clonotype turned up a few times. V gene TRBV20-1 combines with J gene TRBJ2-7; 8 nucleotides agree with TRBD1. After removal of 5 bases from V and 5 bases from J, the junction contained 17 bases not matched to a gene. The CDR3 has 16 amino acids. Germline V gives CDR1 DFQATT, CDR2 SNEGSKA (reference sequence). The CDR3 DNA reads as TGCAGTGCTGCGGGACAGGAGACATCTGAGTACGACGAGCAGTACTTC. It codes for CSAAGQETSEYDEQYF.

This clonotype showed up just a few times. The chain links TRBV27 to TRBJ2-5; 8 bases fit TRBD1. Trimming at V came to 5 bases and at J to 5 bases, leaving 7 bases not matched to a gene. Germline CDR1 MNHEY, CDR2 SMNVEV (reference sequence). CDR3 size: 14 residues. The chain's CDR3 is CASSRRRQGETQYF. CDR3 nucleotide sequence: TGTGCCAGCAGTCGCCGACGACAGGGGGAGACCCAGTACTTC.

Turning to this clonotype: A much larger clone differs from this one at a single base, so this may be a read error. The J gene is TRBJ2-3, the V gene TRBV9; 9 bases map to TRBD1. V lost 4 bases and J lost 2; bases outside the gene matches: 5. Germline V gene sequence: CDR1 SGDLS, CDR2 YYNGEE. The CDR3 has 15 amino acids. CDR3 sequence: CASSFRDRVTDTQYF. The CDR3 nucleotides read TGTGCCAGCAGCTTCCGGGACAGGGTCACAGATACGCAGTATTTT.

The chain joins TRBV25-1 to TRBJ1-1, with TRBD1 as a possible D gene (5 bases). V lost 8 bases and J lost 4, with 14 bases in between. This CDR3 is 13 amino acids long. Germline V gene data show CDR1 as MGHDK and CDR2 as SYGVNS. CDR3 region: CASGSTEGTEAFF. The CDR3 region has the DNA TGTGCCAGCGGATCGACAGAGGGCACTGAAGCTTTCTTT.

This clonotype has ten or more counts. The chain employs TRBV2 and TRBJ2-1, with TRBD1 as a possible D gene (6 bases). CDR3 length: 15 amino acids. Germline CDR1 is SNHLY and CDR2 is FYNNEI. With 1 base removed from V and 6 bases from J, the gap between germline ends came to 13 bases. As DNA, the CDR3 is TGTGCCAGCAGTGAAGAGGGGGTGGCCTCCAATGAGCAGTTCTTC. Residues: CASSEEGVASNEQFF.

V gene TRBV29-1 combines with J gene TRBJ1-2, with D uncertain. The CDR3 is made up of 12 amino acids. V gave up 5 bases and J gave up 4 bases, with 11 bases separating them. Germline values: CDR1 SQVTM, CDR2 ANQGSEA. The DNA of the CDR3 is TGCAGCGTTTTGAGGCCAAGCTATGGCTACACCTTC. Translation gives CSVLRPSYGYTF.

There are many counts of this clonotype. The chain joins TRBV12-3 or TRBV12-4 to TRBJ2-5, with TRBD2 identical over 7 bases. CDR3 length: 14 amino acids. With V trimmed by 1 base and J by 4 bases, 3 bases remained unmatched. CDR3 in amino acids: CASSLGEGVETQYF. CDR3 DNA: TGTGCCAGCAGTTTAGGGGAGGGAGTAGAGACCCAGTACTTC.

This chain links TRBV27 with TRBJ1-5; possible D gene TRBD1, 6 bases. V shed 2 bases and J shed 2 bases, with 16 bases lying between them. The CDR3 consists of 17 residues. Germline V gene lookup returns CDR1 MNHEY and CDR2 SMNVEV (reference sequence). CDR3 DNA: TGTGCCAGCAGTTTAATGCAGGGGAATACGGGCAATCAGCCCCAGCATTTT. Amino acids: CASSLMQGNTGNQPQHF.

The J gene is TRBJ2-5, the V gene TRBV2, with a weak D call TRBD2 (5 bases). Germline lookup yields CDR1 SNHLY and CDR2 FYNNEI. V was pared by 7 bases and J by 5 bases, with 8 bases between. CDR3 size: 11 residues. The DNA for the CDR3 is TGTGCCAGCATGGGAGAGGAGACCCAGTACTTC. It yields the protein CASMGEETQYF. Full variable domain (remainder filled in from reference TRBV2 and TRBJ2-5): EPEVTQTPSHQVTQMGQEVILRCVPISNHLYFYWYRQILGQKVEFLVSFYNNEISEKSEIFDDQFSVERPDGSNFTLKIRSTKLEDSAMYFCASMGEETQYFGPGTRLLVL.

This clonotype was detected many times. The rearrangement links TRBV6-1 to TRBJ1-2; TRBD1 might be the D (5 bases). The CDR3 loop spans 14 amino acids. V gave up 7 bases and J gave up 2 bases, with 14 bases separating them. CDR1 is MNHNS, CDR2 SASEGT, per germline. The CDR3 DNA sequence: TGTGCCAGCAAAGCGGGGCGCGGGAACTATGGCTACACCTTC. Protein: CASKAGRGNYGYTF.

For this clonotype: Given a far larger clone just one base away, this is likely a sequencing read error. A read error is likely, as this CDR3 ends without the conserved phenylalanine or tryptophan. The chain joins TRBV27 to TRBJ2-3; TRBD2 matches 12 bases. V gave up 8 bases and J gave up 4 bases; unmatched junction bases: 10. CDR1 is MNHEY, CDR2 SMNVEV, per germline (reference sequence). The CDR3 covers 16 residues. The CDR3 coding sequence is TGTGCCAGCTGCCCCACTAGCGGGAGGTCGTCAGATACGCAGTATCTT. Translation: CASCPTSGRSSDTQYL.

In this sample, this clonotype turned up many times. The CDR3 sequence: CASSQSQPQHF. CDR3 DNA: TGTGCCAGCAGCCAAAGTCAGCCCCAGCATTTT. The chain recombines TRBV3-1 with TRBJ1-5, with D unresolved. This CDR3 has 11 residues. Trimming removed 2 bases from V and 6 bases from J, with 2 bases in between. The germline gives CDR1 LGHDT, CDR2 YNNKEL (reference sequence).

Turning to this clonotype: At one end, the junction sequence differs from germline, possibly due to a read error. The V and J genes are TRBV28 and TRBJ2-6; the D is unclear. Per germline, CDR1 MDHEN and CDR2 SYDVKM. The CDR3 covers 15 residues. CDR3 DNA: TGTGCCACCAGTTTGGTGAGCTCTGGGGCCAACGTCCTGACTTTC. It yields the protein CATSLVSSGANVLTF. Full variable domain (missing parts from reference TRBV28 and TRBJ2-6): DVKVTQSSRYLVKRTGEKVFLECVQDMDHENMFWYRQDPGLGLRLIYFSYDVKMKEKGDIPEGYSVSREKKERFSLILESASTNQTSMYLCATSLVSSGANVLTFGAGSRLTVL.

With regard to this clonotype: It is likely a read error: a sequence one base away is far more abundant. The rearrangement links TRBV6-2 or TRBV6-3 to TRBJ2-1; a possible D gene is TRBD2 (6 bases). The CDR3 is 15 amino acids. Germline CDR1 is MNHEY and CDR2 is SVGEGT. DNA for the CDR3: TGTGCCAGGAGTTACTCCATCGCTAGCGTCAATGAGCAGTTCTTC. Translation: CARSYSIASVNEQFF.

This clonotype appeared many times. The J gene is TRBJ2-1, the V gene TRBV3-1; 9 positions match TRBD2. Germline trimming cut 6 bases from V and 4 bases from J; bases unmatched to any gene: 13. Germline CDR1 and CDR2: LGHDT and YNNKEL (reference sequence). The CDR3 totals 17 residues. The CDR3 loop is CASSPDLLAGIYNEQFF. DNA of the CDR3: TGTGCCAGCAGTCCCGACCTGCTAGCGGGGATATACAATGAGCAGTTCTTC.

V gene TRBV6-1 combines with J gene TRBJ2-5; D unresolved. The CDR3 runs to 14 residues. Germline-derived CDR1 and CDR2 are MNHNS and SASEGT. V gave up 6 bases and J gave up 1 base, with 12 bases separating them. The CDR3 protein is CASSVSAFQETQYF. DNA for the CDR3: TGTGCCAGCAGCGTCTCAGCGTTCCAAGAGACCCAGTACTTC.

This clonotype came up many times. This chain connects TRBV12-3 or TRBV12-4 to TRBJ2-5, with D perhaps TRBD2 (5 bases). The CDR3 has 14 residues. V gave up 1 base and J gave up 7 bases, with 13 bases separating them. The CDR3 region has the DNA TGTGCCAGCAGTTTAGAAGCTGCGGGCGGGACCCAGTACTTC. Protein product: CASSLEAAGGTQYF.

This clonotype occurred many times. The chain joins TRBV13 to TRBJ2-3, with 8 bases fitting TRBD1. Germline V CDR1 and CDR2: PRHDT, FYEKMQ (reference sequence). The V segment lost 5 bases and the J segment 2 bases; nucleotides outside the gene matches: 12. This CDR3 is built from 17 residues. The DNA for the CDR3 is TGTGCCAGCAGCACCTCAGGGGGCTACGTCGACACAGATACGCAGTATTTT. Encoded protein: CASSTSGGYVDTDTQYF. Full variable domain (outside the CDR3, taken from reference TRBV13 and TRBJ2-3): AAGVIQSPRHLIKEKRETATLKCYPIPRHDTVYWYQQGPGQDPQFLISFYEKMQSDKGSIPDRFSAQQFSDYHSELNMSSLELGDSALYFCASSTSGGYVDTDTQYFGPGTRLTVL.

This sequence joins TRBV12-3 or TRBV12-4 and TRBJ2-1; D is tentatively TRBD1 or TRBD2 (5 bases each). V was cut by 8 bases and J by 7 bases, with 18 bases left in between. This CDR3 has 14 amino acids. In nucleotides, the CDR3 is TGTGCCAGCCTGTCTGCCTTGGGGACGAATGAGCAGTTCTTC. Translating gives CASLSALGTNEQFF.

The chain combines TRBV7-2 with TRBJ2-1, with D unresolved. Germline-derived CDR1 and CDR2 are SGHTA and FQGNSA. V lost 0 bases and J 6 bases, leaving 9 bases between the germline ends. CDR3 length: 14 residues. The CDR3 DNA follows: TGTGCCAGCAGCTTAGCGCCGTTATTCAATGAGCAGTTCTTC. Its protein product is CASSLAPLFNEQFF.

This clonotype was seen ten or more times. The chain couples TRBV6-1 to TRBJ2-3; TRBD1 aligns across 8 bases. Looked up from germline, CDR1 is MNHNS and CDR2 is SASEGT. V gave up 1 base and J gave up 1 base; unmatched junction bases: 1. The CDR3 sequence is 15 residues long. Here the CDR3 reads CASSEVQGGTDTQYF. The CDR3 region has the DNA TGTGCCAGCAGTGAAGTACAGGGGGGCACAGATACGCAGTATTTT.